These 13 T cell receptor beta chains were all obtained from the same sample, sequenced in a study of identical twins. TCRdb redid the calling of the 5' RACE reads with MiXCR, one entry per CDR3 protein. The sample includes about 340,000 distinct CDR3 sequences, around an eighth of them seen just once. The same data also contributed to another study, on yellow fever vaccine responses in identical twins.

The sample was CD8+ T cells sorted from blood. The receptors stem from a woman in her late teens or twenties in good health.

This clonotype was detected ten times or more. The genes are TRBV7-9 and TRBJ2-2, with no clear D. With 4 bases removed from V and 6 bases from J, the gap between germline ends came to 9 bases. The CDR3 covers 13 residues. CDR1 SEHNR and CDR2 FQNEAQ come from the germline V gene (reference sequence). CDR3 in DNA: TGTGCCAGCAGCTCGCCACGGTCCGGGGAGCTGTTTTTT. Translating gives CASSSPRSGELFF.

This clonotype was recorded at least ten times. The rearrangement joins TRBV5-1 to TRBJ2-5, with D hard to call. The V gene lost 5 bases and the J gene lost 5 bases, with 10 bases spanning the gap. The V gene's germline CDR1 is SGHRS and CDR2 YFSETQ. The length of the CDR3 is 12 residues. CDR3 bases: TGCGCCAGCAGTGGAACTAACGAGACCCAGTACTTC. Protein sequence: CASSGTNETQYF.

This clonotype came up many times. CDR3 sequence reads: CASSLDGRLFF. In DNA, the CDR3 is TGTGCCAGCAGCTTGGACGGGAGACTGTTTTTT. The gene calls are TRBV5-6 and TRBJ1-4, with no clear D. The CDR3 runs 11 residues. CDR1 and CDR2 (germline): SGHDT, YYEEEE. Trimming took off 0 bases at V and 13 bases at J, with 7 bases between the two ends.

The chain employs TRBV7-9 and TRBJ2-1; D uncertain. V lost 7 bases and J 9 bases, leaving 4 bases between the germline ends. Germline V gene sequence: CDR1 SEHNR, CDR2 FQNEAQ (reference sequence). This CDR3 comprises 9 residues. The CDR3 here is CASIREQFF. DNA of the CDR3: TGTGCCAGCATCCGTGAGCAGTTCTTC.

This rearrangement joins TRBV10-3 to TRBJ2-5; 16 bases are shared with TRBD2. The germline V gene has CDR1 ENHRY and CDR2 SYGVKD. The CDR3 is made up of 18 amino acids. The V segment lost 3 bases and the J segment 4 bases; nucleotides outside the gene matches: 8. CDR3 loop: CAISDYGTSGRAAETQYF. Written as DNA, the CDR3 is TGTGCCATCAGTGATTATGGGACTAGCGGGAGGGCCGCAGAGACCCAGTACTTC.

In its sample, this clonotype was seen a few times. The CDR3 loop reads CASSSGQGFFEQYF. For the CDR3, the DNA is TGTGCCAGCAGTTCCGGACAGGGTTTCTTCGAGCAGTACTTC. J is TRBJ2-7 and V is TRBV6-5, with 8 bases aligning to TRBD1. V was clipped by 4 bases and J by 6 bases; unmatched bases: 8. The CDR3 has 14 amino acids. Germline V gene lookup returns CDR1 MNHEY and CDR2 SVGAGI.

The rearrangement joins TRBV6-1 to TRBJ2-5; TRBD2 matches 11 bases. The germline V gene has CDR1 MNHNS and CDR2 SASEGT. The V segment lost 5 bases and the J segment 2 bases; nucleotides outside the gene matches: 16. The CDR3 runs 19 residues. The CDR3 protein is CASSPCGLAGGTRQETQYF. The CDR3 nucleotides read TGTGCCAGCAGTCCATGTGGGCTAGCGGGGGGAACAAGACAAGAGACCCAGTACTTC.

There are a few counts of this clonotype. The chain uses TRBV9 and TRBJ2-7; D gene ambiguous. Looked up from germline, CDR1 is SGDLS and CDR2 is YYNGEE. The CDR3 sequence is 15 residues long. The V end was cut by 0 bases, the J end by 1 base, with 11 bases between. This CDR3 reads CASSVAGTGSYEQYF. The CDR3 DNA reads as TGTGCCAGCAGCGTAGCTGGAACGGGTTCCTACGAGCAGTACTTC.

This clonotype has more than one count but fewer than ten. The chain uses TRBV7-9 and TRBJ2-2; 15 nucleotides line up with TRBD2. V lost 8 bases, J lost 5 bases, and 0 bases stayed unmatched. This CDR3 is built from 14 residues. Germline V gene data show CDR1 as SEHNR and CDR2 as FQNEAQ (reference sequence). CDR3 sequence: CASGLAGGTGELFF. In DNA, the CDR3 is TGTGCCAGCGGACTAGCGGGAGGGACCGGGGAGCTGTTTTTT.

This chain connects TRBV5-5 to TRBJ2-7; D is possibly TRBD2 (5 bases). Germline V CDR1 and CDR2: SGHKS, YYEKEE (reference sequence). V was clipped by 4 bases and J by 4 bases, with 15 bases between them. The CDR3 has 14 residues. The chain's CDR3 is CASSPGLRGYEQYF. CDR3 coding DNA: TGTGCCAGCAGCCCCGGGCTCCGCGGGTACGAGCAGTACTTC.

The sample holds a few counts of this clonotype. This chain uses TRBV28 with TRBJ2-7, with a possible D match to TRBD2 (6 bases). Germline CDR1 MDHEN, CDR2 SYDVKM. V lost 8 bases and J lost 2, with 13 bases in between. The CDR3 totals 13 residues. DNA for the CDR3: TGTGCCAGCTACTCAGCGGGTCCCTACGAGCAGTACTTC. The encoded protein is CASYSAGPYEQYF. Using reference TRBV28 and TRBJ2-7 for the parts outside the CDR3, the full variable domain is DVKVTQSSRYLVKRTGEKVFLECVQDMDHENMFWYRQDPGLGLRLIYFSYDVKMKEKGDIPEGYSVSREKKERFSLILESASTNQTSMYLCASYSAGPYEQYFGPGTRLTVT.

This clonotype was seen many times. The chain carries TRBV20-1 and TRBJ2-1, with D unclear. This CDR3 has 16 residues. The V and J ends lost 3 bases and 1 base respectively, with 16 bases between them. CDR1 DFQATT and CDR2 SNEGSKA come from the germline V gene (reference sequence). CDR3 protein: CSASPLAAQSYNEQFF. In DNA form, the CDR3 reads TGCAGTGCTAGCCCCCTGGCAGCCCAATCCTACAATGAGCAGTTCTTC.

This clonotype was recorded a few times. The chain's CDR3 is CSARSDRVYNSPLHF. The CDR3 DNA reads as TGCAGTGCTAGGTCGGACAGGGTCTATAATTCACCCCTCCACTTT. The chain has TRBV20-1 and TRBJ1-6; the match to TRBD1 covers 8 bases. J lost 3 bases, V lost 3 bases, and 4 bases had no gene match. CDR1 is DFQATT, CDR2 SNEGSKA, per germline (reference sequence). The CDR3 is 15 residues long.